The 32 T cell receptor beta chains below come from one sample, sequenced in a study of CDR3 diversity in severe acne (dated by TCRdb to the late 2010s). Library preparation used PCR. Sequencing took place on an Illumina HiSeq 2000. Using fastp at Q25 and MiXCR, TCRdb reprocessed the public reads and kept productive beta chains. Every distinct CDR3 protein forms one entry, paired with its most common genes and DNA. Recorded for this sample are some 84,000 distinct CDR3 sequences; 50% to 65% of them occurred a single time. The ten largest clones represent more than 13% of the sample. The sequenced material came from blood. These TCRs come from a male donor in good health, without acne.

The V call is TRBV6-4, the J call TRBJ2-5; the match to TRBD2 covers 7 bases. V shed 0 bases, J shed 2 bases, and the junction held 15 bases outside the gene matches. The CDR3 covers 19 residues. Germline assignment: CDR1 MRHNA and CDR2 SNTAGT. In nucleotides, the CDR3 is TGTGCCAGCAGTGACTCGCAAGGGGAGGGCAATGAGCAGCAAGAGACCCAGTACTTC. It codes for CASSDSQGEGNEQQETQYF.

This clonotype was counted between two and nine times. This sequence joins TRBV24-1 and TRBJ2-2; tentatively, D is TRBD1 (5 bases). CDR3 length: 15 amino acids. The V gene's germline CDR1 is KGHDR and CDR2 SFDVKD. V was clipped by 1 base and J by 4 bases, with 9 bases between them. Here the CDR3 DNA reads TGTGCCACCAGTGATTTCGACAGCATCACCGGGGAGCTGTTTTTT. Protein sequence: CATSDFDSITGELFF.

In the case of this clonotype: The junction and the germline gene differ at one end; a read error may be behind it. The chain recombines TRBV4-1 with TRBJ2-7, with 7 bases matching TRBD2. Germline V gene data show CDR1 as MGHRA and CDR2 as YSYEKL. The CDR3 is made up of 15 amino acids. DNA of the CDR3: TGTGCCAGCAGCCAAGCCGGCGGGAGAAGGTACGAGCAGTACTTC. Amino acids: CASSQAGGRRYEQYF.

On this clonotype: Possible read error: a much larger clone is one base away. Written as DNA, the CDR3 is TGTGCCGTCAGCAGACAGGGCGAGGATTCACCCCTCCACTTT. This codes for CAVSRQGEDSPLHF. The genes are TRBV10-3 and TRBJ1-6, with TRBD1 matching 7 bases. The CDR3 covers 14 residues. The germline V gene has CDR1 ENHRY and CDR2 SYGVKD.

This chain connects TRBV6-5 to TRBJ1-2; D possibly corresponds to TRBD1 (5 bases). Germline V CDR1 and CDR2: MNHEY, SVGAGI. The CDR3 length is 11 residues. With 6 bases removed from V and 7 bases from J, the gap between germline ends came to 9 bases. The chain's CDR3 is CASRGGVGYTF. The CDR3 nucleotides are TGTGCCAGCAGGGGGGGGGTTGGCTACACCTTC.

The rearrangement joins TRBV6-2 or TRBV6-3 to TRBJ1-4; no definite D call. The CDR3 has 13 amino acids. CDR1 is MNHEY and CDR2 is SVGEGT in the germline V gene. Deletions cut 6 bases from V and 7 bases from J, with 12 bases between. DNA for the CDR3: TGTGCCAGCAGAACAGACCGGCGTGAAAAACTGTTTTTT. Protein: CASRTDRREKLFF.

The chain joins TRBV9 to TRBJ1-6; possibly TRBD1 for D (6 bases). The CDR3 is made up of 15 amino acids. Per the germline V gene, CDR1 is SGDLS and CDR2 is YYNGEE. V gave up 4 bases and J gave up 8 bases, with 16 bases separating them. The CDR3 nucleotides are TGTGCCAGCAGCCAATCGGGGGCCGGGGATTCACCCCTCCACTTT. Protein: CASSQSGAGDSPLHF.

CDR3 sequence (DNA): TGCAGTGCTAGGAGGACAGGGGCCGCAGATACGCAGTATTTT. This sequence encodes CSARRTGAADTQYF. The rearrangement links TRBV20-1 to TRBJ2-3, with 9 bases identical to TRBD1. Per germline, CDR1 DFQATT and CDR2 SNEGSKA (reference sequence). V shed 3 bases, J shed 4 bases, and the junction held 5 bases outside the gene matches. The CDR3 loop spans 14 amino acids.

The V and J genes are TRBV2 and TRBJ1-6; D gene ambiguous. From germline, CDR1 is SNHLY and CDR2 FYNNEI. V lost 3 bases to trimming and J lost 0 bases, with 6 bases between them. CDR3 length: 15 residues. Written as DNA, the CDR3 is TGTGCCAGCAGTGACGAGAGCTCCTATAATTCACCCCTCCACTTT. Protein product: CASSDESSYNSPLHF.

This clonotype has at least ten counts. The genes are TRBV5-5 and TRBJ2-2; 7 bases align to TRBD2. This CDR3 region has 15 residues. V lost 2 bases and J lost 1; bases outside the gene matches: 2. Germline V gives CDR1 SGHKS, CDR2 YYEKEE (reference sequence). The CDR3 region has the DNA TGTGCCAGCAGCTTCGGGGGGTGGAACACCGGGGAGCTGTTTTTT. Protein product: CASSFGGWNTGELFF.

The gene calls are TRBV7-2 and TRBJ2-5; D ambiguous. The CDR3 runs to 12 residues. Trimming shortened V by 5 bases and J by 5 bases, and 9 bases separated the two germline ends. The germline CDR1 and CDR2 sequences are SGHTA and FQGNSA. The CDR3 reads CASSLGFETQYF. As DNA, the CDR3 is TGTGCCAGCAGCCTTGGTTTCGAGACCCAGTACTTC.

Worth noting for this clonotype: The DNA is omitted, as the CDR3 cannot be located on it reliably, and the CDR3 follows TCRdb's listing. The rearrangement links TRBV12-3 or TRBV12-4 to TRBJ2-5; the table's D gene call, TRBD1, was not cross checked with the DNA. The CDR3 spans 22 residues, counting both ends. The CDR3 region is CASSFHGTGDEKLFFGSGTQYF.

With regard to this clonotype: A read error may account for a junction end that differs from germline. The chain links TRBV7-6 to TRBJ2-1; 14 bases are a match to TRBD2. This CDR3 region has 17 residues. Germline V gene data show CDR1 as SGHVS and CDR2 as FNYEAQ. CDR3 sequence: CASSTSGLAGGRDERFF. DNA for the CDR3: TGTGCCAGCAGCACTAGCGGACTAGCGGGGGGCCGGGATGAGCGGTTCTTC.

The V and J genes are TRBV13 and TRBJ1-3; possibly TRBD1 for D (5 bases). Germline CDR1 is PRHDT and CDR2 is FYEKMQ (reference sequence). This CDR3 has 17 amino acids. Deletions cut 2 bases from V and 0 bases from J, with 14 bases between. The CDR3 here is CASSLLDTASSGNTIYF. The CDR3 bases are TGTGCCAGCAGCTTATTGGACACAGCTAGCTCTGGAAACACCATATATTTT. Together with reference TRBV13 and TRBJ1-3, the CDR3 gives the full variable domain: AAGVIQSPRHLIKEKRETATLKCYPIPRHDTVYWYQQGPGQDPQFLISFYEKMQSDKGSIPDRFSAQQFSDYHSELNMSSLELGDSALYFCASSLLDTASSGNTIYFGEGSWLTVV.

The V call is TRBV5-1, the J call TRBJ2-3; 10 bases are a match to TRBD2. CDR3 length equals 15 residues. CDR1 SGHRS and CDR2 YFSETQ come from the germline V gene. J gave up 5 bases and V 5 bases, and 8 bases lay outside the gene matches. DNA for the CDR3: TGCGCCAGCAGGTCTCTAGCGGGAGTAGTAGATACGCAGTATTTT. It is translated as CASRSLAGVVDTQYF.

This sequence joins TRBV24-1 and TRBJ2-7, with TRBD1 identical over 10 bases. The CDR3 is 13 amino acids. V was pared by 9 bases and J by 3 bases, with 4 bases of the junction left unmatched. CDR1 is KGHDR and CDR2 is SFDVKD in the germline V gene. The CDR3 here is CATRGQGSYEQYF. The CDR3 nucleotides read TGTGCCACCCGGGGACAGGGGAGCTACGAGCAGTACTTC.

The rearrangement links TRBV24-1 to TRBJ2-2; no firm D call. The V end lost 4 bases, the J end lost 0 bases, and 11 bases lay between the germline ends. In germline, CDR1 is KGHDR, CDR2 SFDVKD. The CDR3 extends over 16 amino acids. The CDR3, as DNA: TGTGCCACCAGTGACCCAAGCGCCACGAACACCGGGGAGCTGTTTTTT. Encoded protein: CATSDPSATNTGELFF.

The genes are TRBV20-1 and TRBJ1-4; 8 bases are shared with TRBD1. The trim removed 4 bases at V and 2 bases at J, leaving 3 bases unmatched. Germline V CDR1 and CDR2: DFQATT, SNEGSKA (reference sequence). CDR3 length: 14 residues. CDR3 amino acids: CSATRQGTNEKLFF. The DNA for the CDR3 is TGCAGTGCTACCCGACAGGGGACTAATGAAAAACTGTTTTTT.

At least ten counts were recorded for this clonotype. The J gene is TRBJ2-7, the V gene TRBV24-1, with D possibly matching TRBD2 (5 bases). Trimming left V 9 bases short and J 2 bases short, with 16 bases between. The CDR3 covers 14 residues. CDR1 is KGHDR, CDR2 SFDVKD, per germline. CDR3 bases: TGTGCCACCTCCTCAGCGGCATCAACCTACGAGCAGTACTTC. This codes for CATSSAASTYEQYF.

The chain has TRBV12-3 or TRBV12-4 and TRBJ1-1; tentative D call: TRBD1 (6 bases). The CDR3 is 14 amino acids. V dropped 6 bases and J dropped 0 bases, with 11 bases sitting between them. CDR3 residues: CASRTGILNTEAFF. In nucleotides, the CDR3 is TGTGCCAGCAGAACAGGGATATTGAACACTGAAGCTTTCTTT.

Remarks on this clonotype: One end of the junction is discordant with germline, which a read error may explain. J is TRBJ1-2 and V is TRBV25-1; the D is unclear. This CDR3 has 15 amino acids. Germline loops: CDR1 MGHDK, CDR2 SYGVNS. CDR3 in DNA: TGCGCCAGCAGCCAAGAAAGGGCGACGAACTATGGCTACACCTTC. As protein: CASSQERATNYGYTF.

The chain links TRBV9 to TRBJ2-5; 7 positions agree with TRBD1. Trimming at V came to 3 bases and at J to 7 bases, leaving 9 bases not matched to a gene. Looked up from germline, CDR1 is SGDLS and CDR2 is YYNGEE. The CDR3 has 14 residues. Here the CDR3 reads CASSAPTGSGTQYF. In DNA form, the CDR3 reads TGTGCCAGCAGCGCGCCGACAGGGTCTGGGACCCAGTACTTC.

There are a few counts of this clonotype. V usage is TRBV5-8 and J usage is TRBJ2-3; D is possibly TRBD2 (5 bases). V lost 3 bases to trimming and J lost 6 bases, with 11 bases between them. This CDR3 region has 13 residues. Germline CDR1 reads SGHTS; CDR2 reads YDEGEE. The CDR3 loop is CASSWAASDTQYF. CDR3 sequence (DNA): TGTGCCAGCAGCTGGGCAGCTAGCGATACGCAGTATTTT.

This sequence joins TRBV20-1 and TRBJ1-1, with unresolved D. The CDR3 has 10 amino acids. CDR1 is DFQATT and CDR2 is SNEGSKA in the germline V gene (reference sequence). V lost 7 bases and J lost 1, with 4 bases in between. The CDR3 loop is CSEGNTEAFF. DNA of the CDR3: TGCAGTGAGGGGAACACTGAAGCTTTCTTT.

Only a few counts were recorded for this clonotype. This rearrangement joins TRBV29-1 to TRBJ2-2; the D gene is possibly TRBD1 (5 bases). Trimming cost V 4 bases and J 11 bases, with 17 bases left between them. This CDR3 spans 13 amino acids. Germline V gives CDR1 SQVTM, CDR2 ANQGSEA. CDR3 nucleotide sequence: TGCAGCGTTGGCCAGGGTACAGGCGGTGAGCTGTTTTTT. It yields the protein CSVGQGTGGELFF.

This clonotype was detected ten times or more. This chain links TRBV4-1 with TRBJ2-7; TRBD2 matches 10 bases. V shed 0 bases and J 6 bases; nucleotides not matched to a gene: 8. The CDR3 covers 16 residues. The germline V gene encodes CDR1 MGHRA and CDR2 YSYEKL. The CDR3 protein is CASSQDIRTSGVEQYF. CDR3 in DNA: TGCGCCAGCAGCCAAGATATTCGGACTAGCGGTGTCGAGCAGTACTTC.

The table lists this clonotype with a count of one. Germline is not matched at one junction end, which may reflect a read error. The V and J genes are TRBV24-1 and TRBJ2-7; D might be TRBD1 or TRBD2, each matching 5 bases. CDR1 is KGHDR, CDR2 SFDVKD, per germline. This CDR3 is built from 14 residues. The CDR3 is CATSSGQGNDEQHF. The CDR3 DNA reads as TGTGCCACCAGTTCGGGGCAGGGTAACGACGAGCAGCACTTC.

A few counts support this clonotype. V and J are TRBV19 and TRBJ2-7; 9 bases align to TRBD1. V shed 5 bases, J shed 0 bases, and the junction held 5 bases outside the gene matches. Germline V lookup: CDR1 LNHDA, CDR2 SQIVND (reference sequence). This CDR3 contains 15 residues. The CDR3 reads CASSSLGQGSYEQYF. CDR3 DNA: TGTGCCAGTAGTTCGCTGGGACAGGGCTCCTACGAGCAGTACTTC.

The chain employs TRBV28 and TRBJ1-2; D is uncertain. The germline V gene has CDR1 MDHEN and CDR2 SYDVKM. Trimming removed 8 bases from V and 3 bases from J, with 10 bases in between. This CDR3 contains 12 residues. CDR3 DNA sequence: TGTGCCAGCGGAGGAGTGTACTATGGCTACACCTTC. It specifies CASGGVYYGYTF.

This clonotype was detected ten times or more. The J gene is TRBJ2-1, the V gene TRBV2; D remains ambiguous. The CDR3 has 15 amino acids. Germline loops: CDR1 SNHLY, CDR2 FYNNEI. V was trimmed by 8 bases and J by 9 bases, leaving 23 bases between them. The CDR3 sequence is CASPLDGHTPTEQFF. The CDR3 region has the DNA TGTGCCAGCCCCTTGGACGGTCACACTCCCACTGAGCAGTTCTTC.

This chain joins TRBV7-2 and TRBJ2-1, with 9 positions matching TRBD1. Germline V lookup: CDR1 SGHTA, CDR2 FQGNSA. The CDR3 length is 15 residues. V lost 4 bases, J lost 15 bases, and 16 bases stayed unmatched. CDR3 residues: CASSSGDRAYNEGFF. CDR3 bases: TGTGCCAGCAGCTCCGGGGACAGGGCCTACAATGAGGGGTTCTTC.

As to this clonotype: No conserved phenylalanine or tryptophan is present at the end of the CDR3, so a read error is the likely explanation. CDR3 loop: CTSSFGQASYEQYS. The CDR3 nucleotides read TGTACCAGTAGTTTTGGACAGGCTTCCTACGAGCAGTACTCC. This chain links TRBV19 with TRBJ2-7; 7 bases are a match to TRBD1. This CDR3 is 14 amino acids long. Germline CDR1 reads LNHDA; CDR2 reads SQIVND (reference sequence).